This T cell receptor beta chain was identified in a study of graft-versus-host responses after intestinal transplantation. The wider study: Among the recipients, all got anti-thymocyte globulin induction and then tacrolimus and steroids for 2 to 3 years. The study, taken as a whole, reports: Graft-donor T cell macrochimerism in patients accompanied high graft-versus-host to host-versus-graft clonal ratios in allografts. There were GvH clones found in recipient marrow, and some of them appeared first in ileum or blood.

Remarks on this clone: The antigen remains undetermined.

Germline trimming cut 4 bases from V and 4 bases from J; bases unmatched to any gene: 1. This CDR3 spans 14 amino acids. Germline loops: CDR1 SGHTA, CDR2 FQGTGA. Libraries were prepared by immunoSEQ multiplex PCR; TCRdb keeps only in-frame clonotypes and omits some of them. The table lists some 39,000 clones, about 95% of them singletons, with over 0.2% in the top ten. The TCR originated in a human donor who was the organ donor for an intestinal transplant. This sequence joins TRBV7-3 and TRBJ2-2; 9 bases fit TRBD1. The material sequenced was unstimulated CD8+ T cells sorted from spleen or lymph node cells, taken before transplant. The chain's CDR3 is CASSWGQGTGELFF. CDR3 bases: TGTGCCAGCAGCTGGGGACAGGGCACCGGGGAGCTGTTTTTT.